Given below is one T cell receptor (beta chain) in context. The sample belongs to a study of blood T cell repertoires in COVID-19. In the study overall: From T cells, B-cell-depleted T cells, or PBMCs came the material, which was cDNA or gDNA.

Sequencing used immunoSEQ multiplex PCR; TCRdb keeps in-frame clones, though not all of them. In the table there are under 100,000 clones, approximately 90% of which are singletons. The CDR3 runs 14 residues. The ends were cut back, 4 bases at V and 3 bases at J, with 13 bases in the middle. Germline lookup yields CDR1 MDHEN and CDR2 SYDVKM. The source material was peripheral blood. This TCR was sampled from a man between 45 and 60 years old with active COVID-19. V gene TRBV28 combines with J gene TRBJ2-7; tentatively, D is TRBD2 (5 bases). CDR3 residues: CASSSEGRDYEQYF. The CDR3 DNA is TGTGCCAGCAGTTCAGAGGGCAGAGACTACGAGCAGTACTTC.